This T cell receptor beta chain came from a study of blood T cell repertoires in COVID-19. Study context: PBMCs, B-cell-depleted T cells, or T cells provided the cDNA or gDNA that made up the material.

Trimming removed 2 bases from V and 8 bases from J, with 6 bases in between. The length of the CDR3 is 12 residues. Per the study methods: Amplified reference gene primers provided the basis for estimating nucleated cell counts. Sequencing used immunoSEQ multiplex PCR; TCRdb keeps in-frame clones, though not all of them. The V and J calls and clone size are taken from that table; D and trimming were inferred from the DNA. The sample holds about 330,000 clones, over 75% seen once. This clone was observed a single time. The source is a woman between 50 and 59 years old with active or convalescent COVID-19. The source material was peripheral blood. The J gene is TRBJ1-4, the V gene TRBV12-3 or TRBV12-4; the D is unclear. The CDR3 DNA reads TGTGCCAGCAGTTTAAGCCGGGAAAAACTGTTTTTT. Its protein is CASSLSREKLFF.